This T cell receptor beta chain was profiled in a study of blood T cell repertoires in COVID-19. Study overall: The study drew acute and convalescent COVID-19 samples from the United States, Italy and Spain.

Repertoires were generated with immunoSEQ multiplex PCR, while TCRdb's copy carries only in-frame clones and drops some. The sample records about 370,000 clones, approximately 90% being singletons. This clone appeared a few times. The V and J ends lost 4 bases and 2 bases respectively, with 19 bases between them. CDR3 length: 16 residues. Germline assignment: CDR1 SGHNT and CDR2 YYREEE (reference sequence). Specimen: PBMCs or T cells enriched from blood (not recorded which). The sequence was collected from a man aged 18 to 30 who had recovered from COVID-19. The genes are TRBV5-4 and TRBJ2-7, with a possible D match to TRBD2 (6 bases). In DNA form, the CDR3 reads TGTGCCAGCAGCATCGGGACTCCCACAAAAGCCTACGAGCAGTACTTC. Its translation: CASSIGTPTKAYEQYF. The entire variable domain, with the rest obtained from reference TRBV5-4 and TRBJ2-7, is as follows: ETGVTQSPTHLIKTRGQQVTLRCSSQSGHNTVSWYQQALGQGPQFIFQYYREEENGRGNFPPRFSGLQFPNYSSELNVNALELDDSALYLCASSIGTPTKAYEQYFGPGTRLTVT.